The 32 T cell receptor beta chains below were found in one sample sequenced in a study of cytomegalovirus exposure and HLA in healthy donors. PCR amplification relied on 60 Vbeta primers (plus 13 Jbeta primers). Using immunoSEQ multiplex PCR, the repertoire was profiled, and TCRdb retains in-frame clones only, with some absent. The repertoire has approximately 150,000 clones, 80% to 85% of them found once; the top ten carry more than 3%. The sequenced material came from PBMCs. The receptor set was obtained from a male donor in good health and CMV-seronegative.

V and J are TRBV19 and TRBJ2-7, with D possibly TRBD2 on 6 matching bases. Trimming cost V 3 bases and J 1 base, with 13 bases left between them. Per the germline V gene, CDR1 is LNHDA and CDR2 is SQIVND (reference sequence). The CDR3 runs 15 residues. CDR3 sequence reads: CASSIGGTPSYEQYF. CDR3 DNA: TGTGCCAGTAGTATTGGAGGGACCCCATCCTACGAGCAGTACTTC.

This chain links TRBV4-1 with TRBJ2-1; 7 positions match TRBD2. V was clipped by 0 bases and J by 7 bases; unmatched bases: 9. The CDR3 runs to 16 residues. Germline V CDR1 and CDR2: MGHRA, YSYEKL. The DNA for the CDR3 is TGCGCCAGCAGCCAAGAAATTGGCGGGAGTAAAAATGAGCAGTTCTTC. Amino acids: CASSQEIGGSKNEQFF.

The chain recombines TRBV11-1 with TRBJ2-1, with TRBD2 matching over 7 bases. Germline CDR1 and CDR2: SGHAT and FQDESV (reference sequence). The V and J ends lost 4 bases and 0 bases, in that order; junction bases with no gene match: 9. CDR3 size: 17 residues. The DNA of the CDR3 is TGTGCCAGCAGCTCGGAGACTAGCATGAGCTCCTACAATGAGCAGTTCTTC. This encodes CASSSETSMSSYNEQFF.

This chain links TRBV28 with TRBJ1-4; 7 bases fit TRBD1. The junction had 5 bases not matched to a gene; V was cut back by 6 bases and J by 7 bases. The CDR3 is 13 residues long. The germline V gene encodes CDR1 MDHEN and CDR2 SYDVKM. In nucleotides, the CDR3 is TGTGCCAGCAGCATAACAGGGGTTGAAAAACTGTTTTTT. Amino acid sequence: CASSITGVEKLFF.

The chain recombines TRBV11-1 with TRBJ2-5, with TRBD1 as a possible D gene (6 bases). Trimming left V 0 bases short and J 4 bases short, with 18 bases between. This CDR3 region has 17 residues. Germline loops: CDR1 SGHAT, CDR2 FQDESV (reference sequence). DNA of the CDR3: TGTGCCAGCAGCTTAGCCTTCGGGACACCGACCTTAGAGACCCAGTACTTC. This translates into CASSLAFGTPTLETQYF. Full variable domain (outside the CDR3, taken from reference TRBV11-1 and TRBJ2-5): EAEVAQSPRYKITEKSQAVAFWCDPISGHATLYWYRQILGQGPELLVQFQDESVVDDSQLPKDRFSAERLKGVDSTLKIQPAELGDSAMYLCASSLAFGTPTLETQYFGPGTRLLVL.

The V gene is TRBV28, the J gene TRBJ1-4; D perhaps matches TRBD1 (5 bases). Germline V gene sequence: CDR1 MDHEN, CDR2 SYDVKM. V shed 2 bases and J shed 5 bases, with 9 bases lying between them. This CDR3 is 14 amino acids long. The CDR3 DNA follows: TGTGCCAGCAGTTTAGCGACAGAGAATGAAAAACTGTTTTTT. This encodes CASSLATENEKLFF.

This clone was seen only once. The CDR3, as DNA: TGTGCCAGTAGTTCTCAGGGACAGGGGGCGAATCAGCCCCAGCATTTT. Translated: CASSSQGQGANQPQHF. V usage is TRBV19 and J usage is TRBJ1-5; 12 bases match TRBD1. Germline CDR1 is LNHDA and CDR2 is SQIVND (reference sequence). The J segment lost 4 bases and the V segment lost 5 bases, leaving 6 bases of the junction unmatched. The CDR3 is made up of 16 amino acids.

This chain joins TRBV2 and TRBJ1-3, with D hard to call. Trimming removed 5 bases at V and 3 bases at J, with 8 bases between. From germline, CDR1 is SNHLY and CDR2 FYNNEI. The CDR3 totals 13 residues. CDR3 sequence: CASSITFGNTIYF. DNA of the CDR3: TGTGCCAGCAGTATTACTTTTGGAAACACCATATATTTT.

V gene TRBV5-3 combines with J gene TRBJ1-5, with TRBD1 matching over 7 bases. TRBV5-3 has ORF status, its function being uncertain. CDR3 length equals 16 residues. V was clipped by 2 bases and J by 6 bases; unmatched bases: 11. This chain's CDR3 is CARSLPGEGASQPQHF. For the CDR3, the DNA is TGTGCCAGAAGCTTACCCGGAGAGGGGGCGAGTCAGCCCCAGCATTTT.

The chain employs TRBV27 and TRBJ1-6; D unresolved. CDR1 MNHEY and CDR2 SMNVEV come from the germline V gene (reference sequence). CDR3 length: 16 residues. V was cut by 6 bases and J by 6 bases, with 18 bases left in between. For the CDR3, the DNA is TGTGCCAGCAGCCTTGCCGGGGATATCGCTAATTCACCCCTCCACTTT. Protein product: CASSLAGDIANSPLHF.

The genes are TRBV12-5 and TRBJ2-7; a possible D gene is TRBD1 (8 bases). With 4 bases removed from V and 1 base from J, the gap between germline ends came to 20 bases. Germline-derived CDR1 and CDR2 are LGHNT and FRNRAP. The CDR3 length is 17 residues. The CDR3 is CASGSHPGGQASYEQYF. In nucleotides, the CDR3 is TGTGCTAGTGGTTCCCACCCGGGGGGACAGGCTTCCTACGAGCAGTACTTC.

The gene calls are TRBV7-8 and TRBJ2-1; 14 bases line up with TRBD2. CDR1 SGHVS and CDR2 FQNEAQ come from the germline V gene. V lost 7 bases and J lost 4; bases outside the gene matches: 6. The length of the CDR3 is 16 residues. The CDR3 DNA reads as TGTGCCAGCACCCGGACTAGCGGGGGGCATTACAATGAGCAGTTCTTC. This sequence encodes CASTRTSGGHYNEQFF.

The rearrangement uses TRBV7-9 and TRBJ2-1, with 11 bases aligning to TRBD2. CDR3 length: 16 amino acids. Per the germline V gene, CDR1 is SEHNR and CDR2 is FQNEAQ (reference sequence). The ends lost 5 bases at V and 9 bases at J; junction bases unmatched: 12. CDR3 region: CASSLLLAGELSEQFF. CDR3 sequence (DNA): TGTGCCAGCAGCCTATTACTAGCGGGAGAACTAAGTGAGCAGTTCTTC.

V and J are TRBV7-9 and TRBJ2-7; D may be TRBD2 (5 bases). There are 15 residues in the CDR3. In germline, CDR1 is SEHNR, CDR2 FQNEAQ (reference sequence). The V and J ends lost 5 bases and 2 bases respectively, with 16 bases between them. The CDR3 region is CASSPSGTPTYEQYF. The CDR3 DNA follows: TGTGCCAGCAGCCCCTCGGGAACACCGACCTACGAGCAGTACTTC.

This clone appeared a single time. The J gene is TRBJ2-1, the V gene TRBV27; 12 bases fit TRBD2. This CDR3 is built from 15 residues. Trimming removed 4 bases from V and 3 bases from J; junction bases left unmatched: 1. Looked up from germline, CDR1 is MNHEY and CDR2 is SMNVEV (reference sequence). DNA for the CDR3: TGTGCCAGCAGTTCACTAGCGGGGGGCTACAATGAGCAGTTCTTC. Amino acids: CASSSLAGGYNEQFF.

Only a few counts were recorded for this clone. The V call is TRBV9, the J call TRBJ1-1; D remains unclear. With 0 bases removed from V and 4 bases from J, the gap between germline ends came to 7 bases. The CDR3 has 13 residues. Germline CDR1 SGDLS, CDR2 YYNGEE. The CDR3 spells CASSVAWSTEAFF. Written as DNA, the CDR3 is TGTGCCAGCAGCGTAGCCTGGAGCACTGAAGCTTTCTTT.

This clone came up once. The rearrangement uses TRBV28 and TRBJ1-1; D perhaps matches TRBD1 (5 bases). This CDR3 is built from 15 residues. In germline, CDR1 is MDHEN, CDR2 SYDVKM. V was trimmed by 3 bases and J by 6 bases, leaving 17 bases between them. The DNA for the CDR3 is TGTGCCAGCAGTTTTTACCAGGGAGGGAGCGCTGAAGCTTTCTTT. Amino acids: CASSFYQGGSAEAFF. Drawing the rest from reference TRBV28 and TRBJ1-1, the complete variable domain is DVKVTQSSRYLVKRTGEKVFLECVQDMDHENMFWYRQDPGLGLRLIYFSYDVKMKEKGDIPEGYSVSREKKERFSLILESASTNQTSMYLCASSFYQGGSAEAFFGQGTRLTVV.

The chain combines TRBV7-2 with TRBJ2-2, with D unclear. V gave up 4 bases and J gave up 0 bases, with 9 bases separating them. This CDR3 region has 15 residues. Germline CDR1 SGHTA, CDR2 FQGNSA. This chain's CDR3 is CASSSEPSNTGELFF. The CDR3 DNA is TGTGCCAGCAGCTCTGAGCCCTCGAACACCGGGGAGCTGTTTTTT.

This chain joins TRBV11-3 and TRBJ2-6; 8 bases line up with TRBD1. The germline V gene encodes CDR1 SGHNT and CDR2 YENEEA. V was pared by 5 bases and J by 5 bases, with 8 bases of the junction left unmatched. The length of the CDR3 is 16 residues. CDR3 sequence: CASSLHSGGRANVLTF. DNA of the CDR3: TGTGCCAGCAGCCTCCATTCAGGGGGCAGGGCCAACGTCCTGACTTTC.

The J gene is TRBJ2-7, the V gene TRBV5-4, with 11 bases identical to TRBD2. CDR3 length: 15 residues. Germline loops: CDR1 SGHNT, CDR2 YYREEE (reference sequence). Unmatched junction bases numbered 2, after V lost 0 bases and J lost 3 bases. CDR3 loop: CASSLVGLADYEQYF. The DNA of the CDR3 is TGTGCCAGCAGCTTGGTGGGACTAGCGGACTACGAGCAGTACTTC.

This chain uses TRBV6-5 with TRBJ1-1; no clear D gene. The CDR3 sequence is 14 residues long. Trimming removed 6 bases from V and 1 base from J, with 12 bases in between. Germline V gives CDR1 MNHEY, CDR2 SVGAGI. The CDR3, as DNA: TGTGCCAGCAGCAAACTTCAATCGAACACTGAAGCTTTCTTT. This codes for CASSKLQSNTEAFF.

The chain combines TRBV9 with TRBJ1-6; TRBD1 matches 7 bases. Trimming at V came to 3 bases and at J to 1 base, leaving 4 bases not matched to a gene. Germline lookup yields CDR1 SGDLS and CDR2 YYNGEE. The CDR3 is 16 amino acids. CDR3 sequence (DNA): TGTGCCAGCAGCGGATCAGGGGGTTCCTATAATTCACCCCTCCACTTT. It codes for CASSGSGGSYNSPLHF.

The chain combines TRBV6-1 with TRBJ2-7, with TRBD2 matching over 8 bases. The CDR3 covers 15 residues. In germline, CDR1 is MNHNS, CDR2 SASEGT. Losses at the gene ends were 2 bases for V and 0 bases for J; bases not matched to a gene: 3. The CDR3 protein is CASSEISGNSYEQYF. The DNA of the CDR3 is TGTGCCAGCAGTGAAATTAGCGGGAACTCCTACGAGCAGTACTTC.

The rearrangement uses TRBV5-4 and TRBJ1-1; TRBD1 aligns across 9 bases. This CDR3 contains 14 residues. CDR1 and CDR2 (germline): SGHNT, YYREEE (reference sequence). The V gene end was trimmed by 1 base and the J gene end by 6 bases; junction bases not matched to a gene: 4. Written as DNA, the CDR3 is TGTGCCAGCAGCTTGACAGGGGGCGCCGCTGAAGCTTTCTTT. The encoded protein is CASSLTGGAAEAFF.

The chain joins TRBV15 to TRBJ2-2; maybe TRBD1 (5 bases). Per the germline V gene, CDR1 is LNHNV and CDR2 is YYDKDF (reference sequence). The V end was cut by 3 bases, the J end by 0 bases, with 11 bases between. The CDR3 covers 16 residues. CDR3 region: CATSSRQITNTGELFF. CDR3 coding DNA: TGTGCCACCAGCAGTCGACAGATCACGAACACCGGGGAGCTGTTTTTT.

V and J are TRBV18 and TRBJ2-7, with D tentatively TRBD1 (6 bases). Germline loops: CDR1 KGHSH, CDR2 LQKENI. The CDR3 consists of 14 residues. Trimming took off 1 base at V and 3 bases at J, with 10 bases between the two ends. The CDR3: CASSPQDSYYEQYF. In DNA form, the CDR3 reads TGTGCCAGCTCACCACAGGACAGCTACTACGAGCAGTACTTC.

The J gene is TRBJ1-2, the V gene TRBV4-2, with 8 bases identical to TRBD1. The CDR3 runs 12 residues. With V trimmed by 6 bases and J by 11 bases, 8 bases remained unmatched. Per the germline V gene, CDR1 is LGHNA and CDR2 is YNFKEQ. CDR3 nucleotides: TGTGCCAGCAGGGTAGGGACAGGTTATTACACCTTC. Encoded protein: CASRVGTGYYTF.

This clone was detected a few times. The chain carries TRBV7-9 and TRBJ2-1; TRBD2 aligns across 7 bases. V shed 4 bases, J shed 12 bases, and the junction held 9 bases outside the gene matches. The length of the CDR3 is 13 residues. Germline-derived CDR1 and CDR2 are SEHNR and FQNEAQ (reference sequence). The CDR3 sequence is CASSSPGTTRQFF. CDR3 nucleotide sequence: TGTGCCAGCAGCTCACCAGGGACTACCCGGCAGTTCTTC.

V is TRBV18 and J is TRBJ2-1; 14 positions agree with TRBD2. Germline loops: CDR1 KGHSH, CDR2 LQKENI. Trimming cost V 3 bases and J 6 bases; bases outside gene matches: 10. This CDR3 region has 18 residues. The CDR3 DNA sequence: TGTGCCAGCTCACCCTCCGGGACTAGCGGGAGTTCTGGCAATGAGCAGTTCTTC. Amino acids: CASSPSGTSGSSGNEQFF.

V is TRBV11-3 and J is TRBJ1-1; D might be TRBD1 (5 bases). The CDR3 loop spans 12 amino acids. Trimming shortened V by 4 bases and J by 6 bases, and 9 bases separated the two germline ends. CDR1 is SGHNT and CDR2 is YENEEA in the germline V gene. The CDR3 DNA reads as TGTGCCAGCAGCTCGGGGGGGGCTGAAGCTTTCTTT. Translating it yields CASSSGGAEAFF. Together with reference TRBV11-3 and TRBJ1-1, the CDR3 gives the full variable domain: EAGVVQSPRYKIIEKKQPVAFWCNPISGHNTLYWYLQNLGQGPELLIRYENEEAVDDSQLPKDRFSAERLKGVDSTLKIQPAELGDSAVYLCASSSGGAEAFFGQGTRLTVV.

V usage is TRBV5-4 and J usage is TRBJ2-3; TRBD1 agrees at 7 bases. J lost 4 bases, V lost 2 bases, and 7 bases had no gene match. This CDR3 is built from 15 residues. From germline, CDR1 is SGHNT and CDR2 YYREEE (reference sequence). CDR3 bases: TGTGCCAGCAGCTTAGGCAGGGACAGATCAGATACGCAGTATTTT. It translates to CASSLGRDRSDTQYF.

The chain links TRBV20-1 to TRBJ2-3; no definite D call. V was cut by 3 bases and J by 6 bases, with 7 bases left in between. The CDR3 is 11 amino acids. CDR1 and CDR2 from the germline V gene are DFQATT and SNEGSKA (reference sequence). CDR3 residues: CSASPLDTQYF. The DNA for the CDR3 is TGCAGTGCTAGTCCCCTGGATACGCAGTATTTT.